These 2 T cell receptor beta chains were all obtained from the same sample, sequenced in a study of blood T cell repertoires in COVID-19. TCRdb keeps only in-frame clones here, not all; method: immunoSEQ multiplex PCR. The table includes approximately 100,000 clones, roughly 87% detected once. Sequenced sample: peripheral blood. These receptors were taken from a human donor in a cohort sampled during active COVID-19.

J is TRBJ1-5 and V is TRBV2; tentatively, D is TRBD1 (5 bases). From germline, CDR1 is SNHLY and CDR2 FYNNEI. With 7 bases removed from V and 6 bases from J, the gap between germline ends came to 16 bases. CDR3 size: 14 residues. The DNA for the CDR3 is TGTGCCAGCAAAGGGGTCCAGGGCGGTCAGCCCCAGCATTTT. It specifies CASKGVQGGQPQHF.

V gene TRBV28 combines with J gene TRBJ1-4, with a tentative D call TRBD1 (5 bases). The germline V gene has CDR1 MDHEN and CDR2 SYDVKM. The CDR3 length is 15 residues. The ends were cut back, 5 bases at V and 3 bases at J, with 13 bases in the middle. CDR3 nucleotide sequence: TGTGCCAGCAGTACACCGGGGGGTCCTAATGAAAAACTGTTTTTT. This encodes CASSTPGGPNEKLFF.